Below, 12 T cell receptor beta chains from the same sample are listed, as sequenced in a study of OX40 agonist ivuxolimab in advanced cancers. Assay used: immunoSEQ multiplex PCR; TCRdb lists only in-frame clones, some missing. The data show about 77,000 clones, with over 70% seen just once and approximately 4.6% held by the top ten. This sample comprised CD4+ or CD8+ T cells sorted from blood, obtained in a trial of the OX40 agonist ivuxolimab. All receptors derive from an adult with an advanced solid tumor such as melanoma, head and neck, liver or kidney cancer.

V and J are TRBV18 and TRBJ2-7, with a possible D match to TRBD2 (7 bases). The CDR3 covers 18 residues. Germline V gene sequence: CDR1 KGHSH, CDR2 LQKENI. V dropped 3 bases and J dropped 5 bases, with 26 bases sitting between them. The CDR3 DNA reads as TGTGCCAGCTCACCCTTGGCCCAAGGGGGGGGCGCCTTGGACGAGCAGTACTTC. It translates to CASSPLAQGGGALDEQYF.

This chain joins TRBV7-3 and TRBJ2-1; TRBD1 matches 7 bases. V gave up 5 bases and J gave up 14 bases; unmatched junction bases: 15. Germline-derived CDR1 and CDR2 are SGHTA and FQGTGA. There are 14 residues in the CDR3. The CDR3 nucleotides read TGTGCCAGCAGCCCACGATCGACCGGGACAGTTAAGTTCTTC. As protein: CASSPRSTGTVKFF.

The chain links TRBV2 to TRBJ2-5; D remains unclear. Trimming shortened V by 5 bases and J by 5 bases, and 9 bases separated the two germline ends. The germline gives CDR1 SNHLY, CDR2 FYNNEI. This CDR3 contains 12 residues. The CDR3 protein is CASSPGVETQYF. CDR3 bases: TGTGCCAGCAGTCCAGGAGTTGAGACCCAGTACTTC.

This CDR3 is CAWTNWREAFSGYEQYF. In DNA, the CDR3 is TGTGCCTGGACGAATTGGCGGGAGGCATTCTCGGGCTACGAGCAGTACTTC. The J gene is TRBJ2-7, the V gene TRBV30, with TRBD2 identical over 8 bases. CDR1 is GTSNPN, CDR2 SVGIG, per germline (reference sequence). Germline trimming cut 4 bases from V and 3 bases from J; bases unmatched to any gene: 17. CDR3 length equals 17 residues. Using reference TRBV30 and TRBJ2-7 for the parts outside the CDR3, the full variable domain is SQTIHQWPATLVQPVGSPLSLECTVEGTSNPNLYWYRQAAGRGLQLLFYSVGIGQISSEVPQNLSASRPQDRQFILSSKKLLLSDSGFYLCAWTNWREAFSGYEQYFGPGTRLTVT.

The chain recombines TRBV2 with TRBJ1-4; 7 bases are a match to TRBD1. In germline, CDR1 is SNHLY, CDR2 FYNNEI. V shed 2 bases, J shed 6 bases, and the junction held 6 bases outside the gene matches. The CDR3 covers 15 residues. This CDR3 is CASSESAGGHEKLFF. For the CDR3, the DNA is TGTGCCAGCAGTGAATCTGCAGGGGGGCATGAAAAACTGTTTTTT.

V gene TRBV5-1 combines with J gene TRBJ2-5; no clear D gene. The V end lost 3 bases, the J end lost 0 bases, and 9 bases lay between the germline ends. This CDR3 region has 14 residues. Germline CDR1 SGHRS, CDR2 YFSETQ. The CDR3 bases are TGCGCCAGCAGCTACAGAACACACCAAGAGACCCAGTACTTC. This encodes CASSYRTHQETQYF.

V usage is TRBV11-2 and J usage is TRBJ1-1; D might be TRBD1 (5 bases). V was trimmed by 5 bases and J by 3 bases, leaving 16 bases between them. This CDR3 is 15 amino acids long. Looked up from germline, CDR1 is SGHAT and CDR2 is FQNNGV. CDR3 in DNA: TGTGCCAGCAGCCCGACGGGGGGGGGTGACACTGAAGCTTTCTTT. It translates to CASSPTGGGDTEAFF.

This clone was counted at least ten times. In DNA, the CDR3 is TGTGCCAGCAGCGAGGAGGGGCGGGCAGCTAACTATGGCTACACCTTC. Protein sequence: CASSEEGRAANYGYTF. This chain uses TRBV11-3 with TRBJ1-2, with D perhaps TRBD1 (5 bases). CDR1 SGHNT and CDR2 YENEEA come from the germline V gene. The length of the CDR3 is 16 residues. Trimming stripped 5 bases from V and 0 bases from J, with 16 bases between.

The genes are TRBV7-2 and TRBJ2-1; no definite D call. The CDR3 runs 15 residues. V was cut by 3 bases and J by 2 bases, with 11 bases left in between. Germline loops: CDR1 SGHTA, CDR2 FQGNSA. CDR3: CASSFGATPYNEQFF. In DNA, the CDR3 is TGTGCCAGCAGCTTCGGCGCCACTCCCTACAATGAGCAGTTCTTC.

This clone was recorded at least ten times. The V gene is TRBV27, the J gene TRBJ2-7; TRBD1 agrees at 7 bases. CDR3 length: 16 residues. Germline trimming cut 0 bases from V and 2 bases from J; bases unmatched to any gene: 7. Germline V gene data show CDR1 as MNHEY and CDR2 as SMNVEV (reference sequence). Here the CDR3 reads CASSLSPGQRTYEQYF. DNA of the CDR3: TGTGCCAGCAGTTTATCCCCGGGACAGAGGACCTACGAGCAGTACTTC.

This chain joins TRBV7-2 and TRBJ2-7, with 7 bases fitting TRBD2. Germline V gene lookup returns CDR1 SGHTA and CDR2 FQGNSA. With V trimmed by 5 bases and J by 2 bases, 6 bases remained unmatched. This CDR3 has 14 residues. CDR3 sequence reads: CASSLGLGPYEQYF. The CDR3 region has the DNA TGTGCCAGCAGCCTAGGACTAGGGCCCTACGAGCAGTACTTC.

Relative to its sample, this clone is medium-sized (0.01 to 0.1%). V usage is TRBV14 and J usage is TRBJ2-6; unclear D gene. CDR1 SGHDN and CDR2 FVKESK come from the germline V gene. This CDR3 region has 15 residues. V lost 3 bases to trimming and J lost 2 bases, with 8 bases between them. Here the CDR3 reads CASSHLGTGANVLTF. CDR3 sequence (DNA): TGTGCCAGCAGCCATCTGGGAACTGGGGCCAACGTCCTGACTTTC.